This T cell receptor beta chain was captured in a study of regulatory T cells in long-lasting Graves disease. The ends were cut back, 5 bases at V and 5 bases at J, with 12 bases in the middle. Germline CDR1 SGHTA, CDR2 FQGNSA. This CDR3 comprises 13 residues. As to time point: persistent/refractory GD, antithyroid drugs over 5 years with positive TRAb. PBMC-derived RNA was used for the TCR library. The authors built TCR beta libraries using iRepertoire HTBI primers and Arm-PCR of CDR3 regions. Using its own MiXCR run on the multiplex PCR reads, TCRdb lists one record per CDR3 protein. The sample includes 310,000 or so distinct CDR3 sequences, 20% to 25% seen only once; the top ten take 45% to 70%. Study outcomes and limitations: Among persistent patients, a larger number of public clonotypes were shared (around 3,000) than among newly diagnosed patients (about 970). Under persistent disease, TRBV28, TRBJ1-2 and TRBJ2-5 were used preferentially. Analyses excluded thyroid tissue, covering peripheral blood alone.

In its sample, this clonotype was seen many times. The target antigen is unknown. Sequenced material: peripheral blood mononuclear cells (PBMCs), taken when the disease was refractory, from a patient treated with antithyroid drugs. This TCR was sampled from a female donor with Graves disease. V gene TRBV7-2 combines with J gene TRBJ1-1; a possible D gene is TRBD1 (5 bases). This CDR3 is CASSPGRGTEAFF. The CDR3 nucleotides are TGTGCCAGCAGCCCGGGGAGGGGTACTGAAGCTTTCTTT. The variable domain in full, completed from reference TRBV7-2 and TRBJ1-1, reads GAGVSQSPSNKVTEKGKDVELRCDPISGHTALYWYRQSLGQGLEFLIYFQGNSAPDKSGLPSDRFSAERTGGSVSTLTIQRTQQEDSAVYLCASSPGRGTEAFFGQGTRLTVV.